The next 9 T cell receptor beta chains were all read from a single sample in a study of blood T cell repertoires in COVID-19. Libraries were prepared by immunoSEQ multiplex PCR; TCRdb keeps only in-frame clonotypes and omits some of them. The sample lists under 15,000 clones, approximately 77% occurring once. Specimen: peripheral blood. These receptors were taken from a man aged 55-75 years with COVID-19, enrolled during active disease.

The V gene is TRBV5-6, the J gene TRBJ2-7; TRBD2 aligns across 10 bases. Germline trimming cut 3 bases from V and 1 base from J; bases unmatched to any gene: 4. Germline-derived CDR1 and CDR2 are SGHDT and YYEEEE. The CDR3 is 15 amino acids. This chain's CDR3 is CASSSGLAPSYEQYV. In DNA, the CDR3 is TGTGCCAGCAGCTCGGGACTAGCGCCATCCTACGAGCAGTACGTC.

This CDR3 reads CASSHLAGDRGEQYF. CDR3 in DNA: TGTGCCAGCAGCCACCTCGCGGGGGACCGCGGCGAGCAGTACTTC. The rearrangement links TRBV3-1 (or the pseudogene TRBV3-2) to TRBJ2-7; TRBD2 agrees at 7 bases. Germline CDR1 and CDR2: LGHDT and YNNKEL (reference sequence). J gave up 6 bases and V 3 bases, and 11 bases lay outside the gene matches. The CDR3 spans 15 residues.

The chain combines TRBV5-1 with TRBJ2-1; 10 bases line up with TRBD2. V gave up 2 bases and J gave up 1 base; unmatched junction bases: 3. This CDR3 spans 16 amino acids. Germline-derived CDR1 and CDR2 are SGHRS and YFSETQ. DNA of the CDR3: TGCGCCAGCAGCTTCTCTAGCGGGGGTTCCTACAATGAGCAGTTCTTC. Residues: CASSFSSGGSYNEQFF.

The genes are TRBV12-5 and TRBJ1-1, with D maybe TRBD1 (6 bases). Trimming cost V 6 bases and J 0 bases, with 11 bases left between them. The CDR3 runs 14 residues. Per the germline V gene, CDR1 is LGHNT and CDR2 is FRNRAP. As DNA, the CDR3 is TGTGCTAGTGGGGGTGACAGGTTGAACACTGAAGCTTTCTTT. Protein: CASGGDRLNTEAFF.

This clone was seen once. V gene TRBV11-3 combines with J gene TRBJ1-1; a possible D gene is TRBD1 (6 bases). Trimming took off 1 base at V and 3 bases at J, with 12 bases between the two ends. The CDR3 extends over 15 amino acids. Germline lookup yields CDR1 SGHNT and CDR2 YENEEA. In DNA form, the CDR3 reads TGTGCCAGCAGCTTAGCTACAGGGTCGTACACTGAAGCTTTCTTT. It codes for CASSLATGSYTEAFF. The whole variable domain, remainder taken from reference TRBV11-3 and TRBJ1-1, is EAGVVQSPRYKIIEKKQPVAFWCNPISGHNTLYWYLQNLGQGPELLIRYENEEAVDDSQLPKDRFSAERLKGVDSTLKIQPAELGDSAVYLCASSLATGSYTEAFFGQGTRLTVV.

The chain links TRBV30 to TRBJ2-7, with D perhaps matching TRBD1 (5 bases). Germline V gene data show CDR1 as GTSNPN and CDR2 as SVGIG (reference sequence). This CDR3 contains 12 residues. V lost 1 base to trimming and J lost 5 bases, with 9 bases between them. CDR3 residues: CAWSGGRDEQYF. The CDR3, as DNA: TGTGCCTGGAGTGGGGGCAGGGACGAGCAGTACTTC.

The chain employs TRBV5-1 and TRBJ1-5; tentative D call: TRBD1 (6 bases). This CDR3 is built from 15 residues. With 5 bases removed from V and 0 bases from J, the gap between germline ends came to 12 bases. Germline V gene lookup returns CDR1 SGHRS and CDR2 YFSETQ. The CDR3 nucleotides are TGCGCCAGCAGACTTACAGGGCATAGCAATCAGCCCCAGCATTTT. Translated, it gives CASRLTGHSNQPQHF.

The CDR3 DNA reads TGTGCCAGCAGCCAAGCTCTCAGGGGGCTCTTGGATGAGCAGTTCTTC. Protein sequence: CASSQALRGLLDEQFF. The chain combines TRBV14 with TRBJ2-1; 8 bases map to TRBD1. The V and J ends lost 1 base and 8 bases, in that order; junction bases with no gene match: 10. The CDR3 consists of 16 residues. Germline V gene sequence: CDR1 SGHDN, CDR2 FVKESK.

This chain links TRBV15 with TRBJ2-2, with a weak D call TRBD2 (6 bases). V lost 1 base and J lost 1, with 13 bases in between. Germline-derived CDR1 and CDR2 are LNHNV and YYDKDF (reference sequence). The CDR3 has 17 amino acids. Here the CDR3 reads CATSRGGGGVNTGELFF. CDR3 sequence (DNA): TGTGCCACCAGCAGAGGAGGTGGAGGGGTGAACACCGGGGAGCTGTTTTTT. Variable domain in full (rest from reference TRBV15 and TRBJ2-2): DAMVIQNPRYQVTQFGKPVTLSCSQTLNHNVMYWYQQKSSQAPKLLFHYYDKDFNNEADTPDNFQSRRPNTSFCFLDIRSPGLGDTAMYLCATSRGGGGVNTGELFFGEGSRLTVL.